The 29 T cell receptor beta chains below come from one sample, sequenced in a study of STAT3 mutations in large granular lymphocyte leukemia (dated by TCRdb to the late 2010s). Overall study outcomes, separate from this receptor: At least one immunodominant TCRbeta clonotype was present in every T-LGLL patient, and multiple immunodominant subclonotypes appeared in about half of the T-LGLL patients.

Antigens for these TCRs are unknown. The library came from the immunoSEQ multiplex PCR assay. Here the immuneACCESS table is served through TCRdb, limited to in-frame sequences with V and J called. Missing clones are a known gap in these copies; in checked studies unresolved V genes cover under half, and the rest lacks a known reason. This sample gives roughly 29,000 clones in total; around 80% of them show up just once. 30% of the sample goes to the ten largest clones. Sequenced sample: peripheral blood mononuclear cells. Receptor source: a woman aged 45 to 65 with T-cell large granular lymphocyte leukemia. Some clones in this sample may be carry-over from other donors' samples. The age is the age at diagnosis.

V and J are TRBV28 and TRBJ2-1; tentative D call: TRBD2 (6 bases). Per the germline V gene, CDR1 is MDHEN and CDR2 is SYDVKM. The CDR3 consists of 16 residues. Trimming removed 5 bases from V and 6 bases from J, with 20 bases in between. The CDR3 protein is CASSPTGRGNANEQFF. CDR3 bases: TGTGCCAGCAGTCCAACAGGACGGGGGAACGCCAATGAGCAGTTCTTC.

There are a few counts of this clone. The genes are TRBV7-9 and TRBJ2-1, with D maybe TRBD2 (6 bases). V gave up 4 bases and J gave up 2 bases, with 9 bases separating them. This CDR3 is built from 14 residues. The germline V gene has CDR1 SEHNR and CDR2 FQNEAQ (reference sequence). Here the CDR3 DNA reads TGTGCCAGCAGCTCCGAGCGGGCCTACAATGAGCAGTTCTTC. Its protein product is CASSSERAYNEQFF.

This clone was seen a few times. The chain recombines TRBV25-1 with TRBJ2-1, with 8 positions matching TRBD2. The CDR3 is made up of 12 amino acids. Germline CDR1 is MGHDK and CDR2 is SYGVNS. The J segment lost 7 bases and the V segment lost 4 bases, leaving 0 bases of the junction unmatched. CDR3: CASSGLANEQFF. As DNA, the CDR3 is TGTGCCAGCAGTGGACTAGCGAATGAGCAGTTCTTC.

V is TRBV6-5 and J is TRBJ1-5, with no clear D. Trimming left V 4 bases short and J 5 bases short, with 15 bases between. Per the germline V gene, CDR1 is MNHEY and CDR2 is SVGAGI. The CDR3 has 15 amino acids. CDR3 residues: CASSSFGPVDQPQHF. The CDR3 region has the DNA TGTGCCAGCAGTTCCTTCGGCCCGGTGGATCAGCCCCAGCATTTT.

V and J are TRBV9 and TRBJ2-3; possible D gene TRBD1, 5 bases. The CDR3 consists of 15 residues. V was clipped by 4 bases and J by 4 bases, with 16 bases between them. Germline V gene data show CDR1 as SGDLS and CDR2 as YYNGEE. The CDR3 reads CASSPTAGPSDTQYF. CDR3 DNA sequence: TGTGCCAGCAGCCCCACCGCAGGGCCCTCAGATACGCAGTATTTT.

This clone was observed once. The V gene is TRBV27, the J gene TRBJ2-7; the match to TRBD1 covers 9 bases. With 3 bases clipped from V and 1 base from J, the junction kept 1 base outside the gene matches. This CDR3 comprises 14 residues. Germline V gene sequence: CDR1 MNHEY, CDR2 SMNVEV (reference sequence). The CDR3 sequence is CASSLGTGSYEQYF. In DNA form, the CDR3 reads TGTGCCAGCAGTTTGGGGACAGGGTCCTACGAGCAGTACTTC.

The chain has TRBV30 and TRBJ2-3; D might be TRBD1 (6 bases). The length of the CDR3 is 14 residues. Looked up from germline, CDR1 is GTSNPN and CDR2 is SVGIG (reference sequence). V was trimmed by 8 bases and J by 2 bases, leaving 17 bases between them. In nucleotides, the CDR3 is TGTGCCGGTAACAATAGGGGGAACACAGATACGCAGTATTTT. It encodes CAGNNRGNTDTQYF.

CDR3 in DNA: TGTGCCAGCACCCTCCACGCGGGACTAGCAAATGAGCAGTTCTTC. This codes for CASTLHAGLANEQFF. The chain is built from TRBV27 and TRBJ2-1; 9 bases line up with TRBD2. The CDR3 contains 15 residues. Germline V CDR1 and CDR2: MNHEY, SMNVEV (reference sequence). The ends lost 7 bases at V and 7 bases at J; junction bases unmatched: 11.

This clone has just a few counts. The chain joins TRBV11-2 to TRBJ2-2; TRBD1 aligns across 9 bases. The CDR3 is 15 residues long. With V trimmed by 3 bases and J by 6 bases, 5 bases remained unmatched. Germline V CDR1 and CDR2: SGHAT, FQNNGV. The CDR3 bases are TGTGCCAGCAGCTTGGGACAGGGAAGACCCGGGGAGCTGTTTTTT. Translation: CASSLGQGRPGELFF.

The chain has TRBV6-1 and TRBJ2-7; D perhaps matches TRBD2 (6 bases). In germline, CDR1 is MNHNS, CDR2 SASEGT. The CDR3 has 18 residues. V lost 4 bases to trimming and J lost 0 bases, with 22 bases between them. The CDR3 loop is CASSVDVRVEGPSYEQYF. The CDR3 DNA reads as TGTGCCAGCAGTGTGGACGTACGGGTGGAGGGTCCCTCCTACGAGCAGTACTTC.

This clone was recorded only once. The rearrangement joins TRBV18 to TRBJ1-5; no clear D. Per the germline V gene, CDR1 is KGHSH and CDR2 is LQKENI. The CDR3 length is 14 residues. V lost 6 bases and J 4 bases, leaving 13 bases between the germline ends. CDR3 protein: CASSMSARNQPQHF. DNA of the CDR3: TGTGCCAGCTCCATGTCAGCGAGAAATCAGCCCCAGCATTTT.

The J gene is TRBJ1-1, the V gene TRBV18, with D unclear. V lost 1 base, J lost 3 bases, and 12 bases lay in between. Germline values: CDR1 KGHSH, CDR2 LQKENI. The length of the CDR3 is 15 residues. The DNA of the CDR3 is TGTGCCAGCTCACCACAATCCAGCCGGGACACTGAAGCTTTCTTT. It codes for CASSPQSSRDTEAFF. The whole variable domain, filled in from reference TRBV18 and TRBJ1-1, reads NAGVMQNPRHLVRRRGQEARLRCSPMKGHSHVYWYRQLPEEGLKFMVYLQKENIIDESGMPKERFSAEFPKEGPSILRIQQVVRGDSAAYFCASSPQSSRDTEAFFGQGTRLTVV.

This clone was recorded once. The chain uses TRBV15 and TRBJ2-7; 9 bases align to TRBD1. Germline values: CDR1 LNHNV, CDR2 YYDKDF (reference sequence). This CDR3 comprises 15 residues. After removal of 3 bases from V and 5 bases from J, the junction contained 8 bases not matched to a gene. DNA of the CDR3: TGTGCCACCAGCAGGTTTTGGACAGGGGTCAACGAGCAGTACTTC. It codes for CATSRFWTGVNEQYF.

The chain recombines TRBV2 with TRBJ2-7, with D perhaps TRBD2 (7 bases). The CDR3 is 13 amino acids. The germline CDR1 and CDR2 sequences are SNHLY and FYNNEI. V was clipped by 4 bases and J by 3 bases, with 10 bases between them. CDR3 bases: TGTGCCAGCAGTGTAAGGGGGGGCTACGAGCAGTACTTC. Its protein product is CASSVRGGYEQYF.

The gene calls are TRBV30 and TRBJ2-7; 7 positions agree with TRBD1. The germline V gene has CDR1 GTSNPN and CDR2 SVGIG (reference sequence). CDR3 length: 12 amino acids. Trimming took 5 bases from V and 3 from J; bases not matched to a gene: 4. This CDR3 is CAWDRDSYEQYF. The DNA of the CDR3 is TGTGCCTGGGACCGGGACAGCTACGAGCAGTACTTC.

The rearrangement links TRBV18 to TRBJ2-3; D might be TRBD1 or TRBD2, each matching 5 bases. CDR3 length equals 15 residues. From germline, CDR1 is KGHSH and CDR2 LQKENI. With 3 bases removed from V and 2 bases from J, the gap between germline ends came to 12 bases. CDR3 bases: TGTGCCAGCTCACCGCCGGGACCCTACACAGATACGCAGTATTTT. Protein sequence: CASSPPGPYTDTQYF.

V is TRBV6-5 and J is TRBJ2-5; D perhaps matches TRBD2 (5 bases). The DNA end is more similar to TRBJ2-7, so the J call may be wrong. Per germline, CDR1 MNHEY and CDR2 SVGAGI. CDR3 length: 13 residues. The CDR3 DNA sequence: TGTGCCAGCAGACGGGGTCCAACCTACGAGCAGTACTTC. Its protein is CASRRGPTYEQYF.

This rearrangement joins TRBV29-1 to TRBJ2-7; TRBD2 is a possible D gene (6 bases). Per germline, CDR1 SQVTM and CDR2 ANQGSEA. Between the trimmed V and J ends, which lost 3 bases and 0 bases, there was a span of 9 bases. The CDR3 has 13 residues. The CDR3 is CSVEAGSSYEQYF. The CDR3, as DNA: TGCAGCGTTGAGGCGGGGAGCTCCTACGAGCAGTACTTC.

The chain combines TRBV18 with TRBJ2-1; 7 nucleotides agree with TRBD1. The CDR3 consists of 16 residues. Germline V lookup: CDR1 KGHSH, CDR2 LQKENI. V shed 3 bases, J shed 4 bases, and the junction held 9 bases outside the gene matches. The CDR3 bases are TGTGCCAGCTCACCTTTCTTGGGGACAGAGTACAATGAGCAGTTCTTC. Translated: CASSPFLGTEYNEQFF.

A single count supports this clone. The J gene is TRBJ1-2, the V gene TRBV7-9, with 9 positions matching TRBD1. V lost 5 bases, J lost 4 bases, and 5 bases stayed unmatched. There are 14 residues in the CDR3. Germline V gene lookup returns CDR1 SEHNR and CDR2 FQNEAQ (reference sequence). The CDR3 bases are TGTGCCAGCAGCGGGGGACAGGGCCGCTATGGCTACACCTTC. Translating it yields CASSGGQGRYGYTF. Together with reference TRBV7-9 and TRBJ1-2, the CDR3 gives the full variable domain: DTGVSQNPRHKITKRGQNVTFRCDPISEHNRLYWYRQTLGQGPEFLTYFQNEAQLEKSRLLSDRFSAERPKGSFSTLEIQRTEQGDSAMYLCASSGGQGRYGYTFGSGTRLTVV.

The chain couples TRBV25-1 to TRBJ1-2, with TRBD1 matching 9 bases. The CDR3 is 14 residues long. V dropped 4 bases and J dropped 4; count of bases not matched to a gene: 4. Germline loops: CDR1 MGHDK, CDR2 SYGVNS. The CDR3 spells CASSGGQGPYGYTF. CDR3 sequence (DNA): TGTGCCAGCAGTGGCGGACAGGGGCCCTATGGCTACACCTTC.

This sequence joins TRBV7-9 and TRBJ1-2, with 7 bases aligning to TRBD1. The CDR3 is 15 residues long. J was trimmed by 0 bases and V by 5 bases; bases with no gene match: 6. The V gene's germline CDR1 is SEHNR and CDR2 FQNEAQ (reference sequence). As DNA, the CDR3 is TGTGCCAGCAGCAGTTGGACAGGAGCTAACTATGGCTACACCTTC. This codes for CASSSWTGANYGYTF.

This clone was found a few times. This chain joins TRBV6-1 and TRBJ2-7; the D is unclear. The germline gives CDR1 MNHNS, CDR2 SASEGT. This CDR3 comprises 11 residues. The germline V and J ends were trimmed by 8 bases and 4 bases, with 9 bases remaining between them. The CDR3 protein is CASGNRYEQYF. As DNA, the CDR3 is TGTGCCAGCGGGAACCGATACGAGCAGTACTTC.

The chain recombines TRBV5-1 with TRBJ2-6, with 8 nucleotides matching TRBD1. Unmatched junction bases numbered 7, after V lost 5 bases and J lost 0 bases. The length of the CDR3 is 17 residues. In germline, CDR1 is SGHRS, CDR2 YFSETQ. The CDR3: CASRVDRGRSGANVLTF. CDR3 in DNA: TGCGCCAGCAGAGTCGACAGGGGACGCTCTGGGGCCAACGTCCTGACTTTC. The full variable domain, its missing parts supplied by reference TRBV5-1 and TRBJ2-6, is KAGVTQTPRYLIKTRGQQVTLSCSPISGHRSVSWYQQTPGQGLQFLFEYFSETQRNKGNFPGRFSGRQFSNSRSEMNVSTLELGDSALYLCASRVDRGRSGANVLTFGAGSRLTVL.

The V call is TRBV13, the J call TRBJ1-1; 8 nucleotides agree with TRBD1. This CDR3 is built from 18 residues. The J segment lost 4 bases and the V segment lost 3 bases, leaving 16 bases of the junction unmatched. CDR1 and CDR2 from the germline V gene are PRHDT and FYEKMQ (reference sequence). The CDR3 bases are TGTGCCAGCAGCTTCTACCAACCCACACGACAGGGGAGCACTGAAGCTTTCTTT. This sequence encodes CASSFYQPTRQGSTEAFF.

The chain recombines TRBV28 with TRBJ1-2; perhaps TRBD1 as D (6 bases). Trimming removed 6 bases at V and 7 bases at J, with 27 bases between. Looked up from germline, CDR1 is MDHEN and CDR2 is SYDVKM. CDR3 length: 17 residues. The CDR3 DNA reads TGTGCCAGCAGCCCTCATACAGGGACATCCTCGGGAGTTGGCTACACCTTC. This gives the protein CASSPHTGTSSGVGYTF.

The chain links TRBV15 to TRBJ1-5, with a possible D match to TRBD1 (6 bases). Per the germline V gene, CDR1 is LNHNV and CDR2 is YYDKDF (reference sequence). Deletions cut 1 base from V and 10 bases from J, with 26 bases between. This CDR3 has 18 amino acids. CDR3 amino acids: CATSRAPQGQSFGYPQHF. The CDR3 nucleotides are TGTGCCACCAGCAGAGCCCCTCAAGGACAGAGTTTCGGGTATCCCCAGCATTTT. Combining the CDR3 with reference TRBV15 and TRBJ1-5 gives the whole variable domain DAMVIQNPRYQVTQFGKPVTLSCSQTLNHNVMYWYQQKSSQAPKLLFHYYDKDFNNEADTPDNFQSRRPNTSFCFLDIRSPGLGDTAMYLCATSRAPQGQSFGYPQHFGDGTRLSIL.

The V and J genes are TRBV5-4 and TRBJ1-4; D gene unclear. Trimming left V 0 bases short and J 8 bases short, with 11 bases between. There are 14 residues in the CDR3. From germline, CDR1 is SGHNT and CDR2 YYREEE (reference sequence). The CDR3 region is CASSLDPAGEKLFF. The CDR3 DNA sequence: TGTGCCAGCAGCTTGGACCCCGCGGGGGAAAAACTGTTTTTT.

The V and J genes are TRBV5-1 and TRBJ1-1; D is perhaps TRBD1 (5 bases). This CDR3 comprises 13 residues. Trimming shortened V by 0 bases and J by 7 bases, and 10 bases separated the two germline ends. Looked up from germline, CDR1 is SGHRS and CDR2 is YFSETQ. The DNA of the CDR3 is TGCGCCAGCAGCTTGGGGGGGTCTGATGAAGCTTTCTTT. Translated, it gives CASSLGGSDEAFF.